This T cell receptor (beta chain) was observed in a study of shared clonotypes between healthy human individuals (dated by TCRdb to 2018 to 2020). For context, the study as a whole: A few men and a couple of women, aged 18 to 49 years, made up the cohort. To estimate repertoire size and how much clonotypes are shared between individuals, the study performed deep sequencing of blood TCR repertoires from a few healthy adults. To increase sequencing depth and limit assay-specific biases, TCR repertoire library preparation and sequencing were carried out by different laboratories using diverse techniques. Between about 0.8 and 9 billion PBMCs per donor were obtained by leukapheresis. Summary of the overall study and its limitations: Because the study included a small number of donors, the genetic and exposure-history diversity represented was limited. Sampling was restricted to blood, and TCR repertoires in tissues likely differ from the TCR repertoires found in blood. Based on pairwise subsampling, the degree of clonotype sharing among donors was expected to be affected by sequencing depth.

Donors were healthy HIV-negative adults with no recently reported acute infections or vaccinations. All donors were Caucasian adults living in Nashville, Tennessee, USA. In the unsorted samples, around 81 million PBMCs were counted, and genomic DNA was extracted using the QIAamp DNA Blood Mini kit. After blood collection by leukapheresis, PBMCs were isolated using Ficoll-Histopaque density gradient centrifugation and then cryopreserved in the vapor phase of liquid nitrogen. Reading from cysteine to phenylalanine, the CDR3 counts 13 amino acids. Of all the DNA, just the CDR3 is kept, 39 bases in frame from base 1. From the germline V gene, CDR1 is SGHTA and CDR2 is FQGNSA. The V and J ends are trimmed by 8 bases and 1 base, leaving 11 bases between them. TCR CDR3 regions were amplified from genomic DNA by multiplex PCR using the deep immunoSEQ assay. Genomic DNA extracted from each cell subset was distributed evenly over all wells of several immunoSEQ 96-well plates, and each plate served as one replicate. Each replicate PCR for unsorted PBMC received roughly 300 ng genomic DNA, equal to approximately 30,000 T cell genomes. Ten immunoSEQ deep assay plates were used to sequence the unsorted PBMC genomic DNA. Purified libraries were measured with a Qubit 3.0 fluorometer, size-checked on a Bioanalyzer 2100, and measured again with the KAPA Library Quantification kit. Every immunoSEQ 96-well plate was sequenced on a separate single-read 150-cycle Illumina NextSeq 550 flow cell. From the authors' description of their analysis: Because the immunoSEQ output held only junctional sequences and lacked quality scores, the filtering could not match the filtering applied to full-length reads. To assign V/J genes and CDR3, sequences were annotated using PyIR, a Python wrapper for IgBLAST v1.9, with IMGT germline references. Reads were removed for weak V/J assignments (E-value above 1e-6), missing CDR3, stop codons, out-of-frame junctions, or ambiguous translated residues. A V3J clonotype was defined by an identical inferred V gene, J gene, and CDR3 amino acid sequence. Percentage overlap between repertoires was computed as shared unique clonotypes divided by the size of the smaller repertoire. Richness of each repertoire was evaluated using RTK rarefaction, the Chao1 estimator, and Recon v2.1 estimates of unobserved clonotypes. Drawn from immuneACCESS, this table holds only the in-frame rearrangements with V and J called that TCRdb kept. Clones are partly lost; checked studies trace under half to an unresolved V gene and leave the rest unexplained. V, J and clone size reflect that table, while D and trimming were determined from the DNA. This sample comprises 450,000 to 500,000 clones, about 84% of them detected only once. The ten largest clonotypes hold 9.5% to 15% of the sample.

Of note for this clone: The specificity of this receptor is unknown. No base-level quality is on record; no much larger clone is a single base apart.

This receptor was obtained from a woman between 40 and 50 years old in good health. Some clones in this sample may be carry-over from other donors' samples. The sequence joins TRBV7-2 to TRBJ1-1, and perhaps TRBD1 as D gene, on 6 matching bases. What was sequenced was PBMCs. The DNA is TGTGCCAGCGGACGGACAGCGAACACTGAAGCTTTCTTT. The encoded protein is CASGRTANTEAFF. The CDR3 plus the reference TRBV7-2 and TRBJ1-1 genes for the other parts give the full variable domain: GAGVSQSPSNKVTEKGKDVELRCDPISGHTALYWYRQSLGQGLEFLIYFQGNSAPDKSGLPSDRFSAERTGGSVSTLTIQRTQQEDSAVYLCASGRTANTEAFFGQGTRLTVV.